This entry is about one TCR beta chain. Its target antigen remains unknown. Base qualities are not recorded, but no much larger clone differs from it by a single base. Using the deep immunoSEQ assay, multiplex PCR amplified TCR CDR3 regions from genomic DNA. Extracted genomic DNA from each cell subset was distributed evenly across all wells of several immunoSEQ 96-well plates, and each plate was treated as a replicate. Each replicate PCR for sorted subsets received roughly 0.2 ug genomic DNA, equal to tens of thousands of T cell genomes. The purified libraries were quantified using a Qubit 3.0 fluorometer, sized with a Bioanalyzer 2100, and then quantified again using the KAPA Library Quantification kit. Each immunoSEQ 96-well plate was sequenced on its own single-read 150-cycle Illumina NextSeq 550 flow cell. In the original analysis: Because only junctional sequences without quality scores were contained in the immunoSEQ output, filtering matching that applied to full-length reads could not be performed. To assign V/J genes and CDR3, sequences were annotated using PyIR, a Python wrapper for IgBLAST v1.9, with IMGT germline references. Reads were removed for weak V/J assignments (E-value above 1e-6), missing CDR3, stop codons, out-of-frame junctions, or ambiguous translated residues. V3J clonotypes were defined as sequences sharing an identical inferred V gene, J gene, and CDR3 amino acid sequence. The percentage overlap between two repertoires was calculated by dividing the number of shared unique clonotypes by the size of the smaller repertoire. Repertoire richness was assessed with RTK rarefaction, the Chao1 estimator, and Recon v2.1 estimates of unobserved clonotypes. For all TCRbeta clonotypes obtained by the gDNA method from a few donors, generation probabilities were computed with OLGA. In TCRdb, the immuneACCESS table is reduced to in-frame sequences with V and J assigned. These tables do not hold every clone; where another copy was compared, an unresolved V gene accounts for under half, and the others remain unexplained. V, J and clone size are taken as reported in that table, and D and trimming were inferred from the DNA itself. The sample yields approximately 1.5 million clones; approximately 98% were counted once. In total, the top ten clones hold about 0.4% of the sample.

This record comes from a study of shared clonotypes between healthy human individuals (dated by TCRdb to between 2020 and 2021). Notes on the research overall: Two women and a few men aged 18 to 49 years were included in the cohort. For each donor, CD4 naive and CD4 memory were each run on three plates, CD8 naive on two plates, and CD8 memory on one plate. Blood TCR repertoires of about five healthy adults were deeply sequenced to estimate repertoire size and the extent of clonotype sharing between individuals. Libraries were prepared and TCR repertoires were sequenced by different laboratories using diverse techniques, in order to increase sequencing depth and limit assay-specific biases. Per donor, leukapheresis produced somewhere between about 0.9 and 9.5 billion PBMCs. What the study reported, not specific to this receptor: Across a handful of donors, about 4.5% of naive CD4, around 3.5% of naive CD8, under 2.5% of memory CD4, and 0.3% to 0.45% of memory CD8 clonotypes were shared. Only blood was sampled, and tissue TCR repertoires likely differ from those in blood. The genetic and exposure-history diversity represented was limited by the small number of donors. Clonotypes shared by all four sorted-subset donors showed higher generation probabilities than non-shared clonotypes. Pairwise subsampling led to the expectation that sequencing depth would affect the degree of clonotype sharing among donors. Larger estimated clonotype richness was generally found for naive subsets than for memory subsets. Incomplete sequencing was indicated by rarefaction of sorted-subset datasets, despite the large sequencing depth.

The donors were healthy, HIV-negative adults who had no recently reported acute infections or vaccinations. Only Caucasian adults living in Nashville, Tennessee, USA were represented among the donors. Magnetic negative selection was used to enrich CD4+ T cells, after which naive cells were positively selected on CD45RA and the negative fraction became the memory subset. Blood was obtained by leukapheresis, after which PBMCs were separated by Ficoll-Histopaque density gradient centrifugation and cryopreserved in liquid nitrogen vapor phase. Analytical flow cytometry was used to check the purity and quantity of every magnetically sorted T cell population. Genomic DNA was isolated from every sorted fraction and measured by UV absorbance on a Nanodrop 2000c. Sequencing was done on a sample of naive CD4+ T cells sorted from blood. The meaning of the sample's cell subset or site label: CD45RA+ positively selected. The clonotype was recovered from a man aged 30-40 years in good health.

The DNA is TGTGCCAGCAGCTTTTATGGGCGGGCGAGCTCCTACGAGCAGTACTTC. This yields the protein CASSFYGRASSYEQYF. The V gene is TRBV13 and the J gene is TRBJ2-7, with TRBD2 tentatively as D gene (5 bases match). The germline V gene (reference sequence) gives CDR1 as PRHDT and CDR2 as FYEKMQ. The CDR3, cysteine through phenylalanine, is 16 amino acids long. CDR3 DNA is the only sequence kept; it has 48 bases, read in frame from the first base. A distance of 15 bases separates the germline ends of V and J, which lose 3 bases and 0 bases respectively.